Sequencing of this T cell receptor (beta chain) was carried out in a study of T-cell reconstitution after alpha-beta-depleted transplantation in children. Study conclusions and caveats: The origin of high day-60 TCRbeta diversity in some patients lay in surviving recipient T cells and thymic progenitors. T-cell counts and diversity at one year post-transplant came mainly from newly produced T cells. Reportedly, alpha-beta T cells present about two months post-transplant originated from several hundred expanded clones of graft origin.

Unique molecular identifiers were used in preparing the TCRbeta library. TCRdb used MiXCR to reprocess the PCR reads, holding one entry per CDR3 protein. In the table there are hundreds of thousands of distinct CDR3 sequences, nearly 8% of which are singletons. This clonotype was counted at least ten times. Its antigen is not known. The clonotype was recovered from a female patient between 2 and 15 years old who had a stem cell transplant for Fanconi anemia, so the T cells may come from the graft donor. The source was peripheral blood, collected 360 days after TCRalphabeta/CD19-depleted stem cell transplant.

CDR3 DNA sequence: TGTGCCAGCAGCGATCCCAATCAGCCCCAGCATTTT. Protein product: CASSDPNQPQHF. This sequence joins TRBV7-2 and TRBJ1-5, with D unresolved. This CDR3 has 12 amino acids. Germline V gene sequence: CDR1 SGHTA, CDR2 FQGNSA. Trimming took 5 bases from V and 3 from J, leaving 5 bases between them.